A single sample gave rise to the 25 T cell receptor beta chains below, sequenced in a study of Graves' ophthalmopathy and Graves' hyperthyroidism. TCR beta CDR3 amplification used RNA transcripts. The authors performed first-round RT-PCR with HTBI primers and then a second-round multiplex PCR. TCRdb passed the multiplex PCR reads through MiXCR, listing each CDR3 protein once. There are 600,000 to 950,000 distinct CDR3 sequences in the sample; 40% occur only once, and approximately 43% lies in the top ten. The sample comprised peripheral blood. The receptors originated from an adult man with Graves' ophthalmopathy.

V usage is TRBV6-1 and J usage is TRBJ2-7; D gene ambiguous. Germline CDR1 and CDR2: MNHNS and SASEGT. Trimming left V 7 bases short and J 3 bases short, with 10 bases between. The CDR3 covers 12 residues. The CDR3 here is CASNEVGYEQYF. The CDR3 DNA reads TGTGCCAGCAACGAGGTCGGCTACGAGCAGTACTTC.

This CDR3 is CASSLTVAATYEQYF. The DNA for the CDR3 is TGTGCCAGCAGCTTGACAGTAGCAGCAACCTACGAGCAGTACTTC. The chain couples TRBV5-5 to TRBJ2-7; no definite D call. Trimming removed 1 base from V and 2 bases from J, with 13 bases in between. CDR1 is SGHKS, CDR2 YYEKEE, per germline (reference sequence). The CDR3 has 15 residues.

The chain couples TRBV29-1 to TRBJ1-2; 7 nucleotides match TRBD1. Trimming removed 5 bases from V and 2 bases from J; junction bases left unmatched: 11. The length of the CDR3 is 15 residues. Germline CDR1 reads SQVTM; CDR2 reads ANQGSEA. The CDR3 DNA is TGCAGCGTTAGTGGGGACGGGACAGACAACTATGGCTACACCTTC. Translating gives CSVSGDGTDNYGYTF.

Only a few counts were recorded for this clonotype. DNA for the CDR3: TGCAGCGTGGACGGTCGTTCACCCCTCCACTTT. Its protein is CSVDGRSPLHF. The chain recombines TRBV29-1 with TRBJ1-6; D not certain. The CDR3 runs to 11 residues. The germline V gene encodes CDR1 SQVTM and CDR2 ANQGSEA. Trimming took off 6 bases at V and 9 bases at J, with 9 bases between the two ends.

This clonotype was counted ten times or more. This chain connects TRBV2 to TRBJ2-2; 11 nucleotides line up with TRBD2. Germline lookup yields CDR1 SNHLY and CDR2 FYNNEI. The V segment lost 7 bases and the J segment 5 bases; nucleotides outside the gene matches: 6. The CDR3 has 15 residues. The CDR3 loop reads CASTTRLAGTGELFF. The CDR3, as DNA: TGTGCCAGCACTACGAGACTAGCGGGAACCGGGGAGCTGTTTTTT.

The CDR3 protein is CASSLIRAGANVLTF. The CDR3 DNA reads TGTGCCAGCAGCTTAATCAGGGCTGGGGCCAACGTCCTGACTTTC. This chain joins TRBV7-9 and TRBJ2-6; maybe TRBD1 (5 bases). The CDR3 has 15 residues. V gave up 2 bases and J gave up 2 bases, with 7 bases separating them. CDR1 is SEHNR, CDR2 FQNEAQ, per germline (reference sequence).

This chain links TRBV7-2 with TRBJ1-4; unclear D gene. The CDR3 runs 14 residues. The V end lost 3 bases, the J end lost 4 bases, and 9 bases lay between the germline ends. CDR1 is SGHTA and CDR2 is FQGNSA in the germline V gene. CDR3 DNA sequence: TGTGCCAGCAGCTTCAGGCAGATTAATGAAAAACTGTTTTTT. Translating it yields CASSFRQINEKLFF.

As to this clonotype: The junction departs from the called germline gene at one end, perhaps through a read error. In nucleotides, the CDR3 is TGCGCCAGCAGCCAAGATCCAGGGGGGATCAATCAGCCCCAGCATTTT. Translation gives CASSQDPGGINQPQHF. The rearrangement joins TRBV7-9 to TRBJ1-5, with 7 bases lining up with TRBD1. Germline V gene data show CDR1 as SEHNR and CDR2 as FQNEAQ (reference sequence). The CDR3 loop spans 16 amino acids.

The chain couples TRBV2 to TRBJ2-1; 8 positions agree with TRBD1. The germline gives CDR1 SNHLY, CDR2 FYNNEI. V shed 2 bases, J shed 8 bases, and the junction held 2 bases outside the gene matches. The CDR3 has 13 amino acids. CDR3 amino acids: CASSEPTGDEQFF. The CDR3 DNA reads as TGTGCCAGCAGTGAACCGACAGGGGATGAGCAGTTCTTC.

This chain uses TRBV14 with TRBJ1-2, with TRBD1 as a possible D gene (6 bases). Germline CDR1 SGHDN, CDR2 FVKESK. V was trimmed by 0 bases and J by 2 bases, leaving 16 bases between them. There are 17 residues in the CDR3. CDR3 sequence: CASSQDRGSGVNYGYTF. As DNA, the CDR3 is TGTGCCAGCAGCCAAGACAGGGGAAGCGGTGTGAACTATGGCTACACCTTC.

The chain has TRBV20-1 and TRBJ1-5, with D maybe TRBD1 (5 bases). CDR3 length: 13 amino acids. Between the trimmed V and J ends, which lost 3 bases and 3 bases, there was a span of 9 bases. The germline CDR1 and CDR2 sequences are DFQATT and SNEGSKA (reference sequence). CDR3 sequence: CSASGAVNQPQHF. The CDR3 nucleotides are TGCAGTGCTAGTGGGGCGGTCAATCAGCCCCAGCATTTT.

This rearrangement joins TRBV12-3 or TRBV12-4 to TRBJ1-3; D unclear. Deletions cut 1 base from V and 2 bases from J, with 6 bases between. The CDR3 sequence is 14 residues long. DNA for the CDR3: TGTGCCAGCAGTTTAGACAGCACTGGAAACACCATATATTTT. This translates into CASSLDSTGNTIYF.

This clonotype occurred once. The rearrangement links TRBV15 to TRBJ1-2; maybe TRBD1 (5 bases). V was shortened by 1 base and J by 5 bases, with 8 bases between the two germline ends. The CDR3 consists of 13 residues. Germline CDR1 and CDR2: LNHNV and YYDKDF (reference sequence). In nucleotides, the CDR3 is TGTGCCACCAGCAGAGGGGGCGCTTATGGCTACACCTTC. Its protein is CATSRGGAYGYTF.

This clonotype was found a few times. CDR3 nucleotide sequence: TGTGCCAGCAGCTTAGCGGGGGGGGACACCGGGGAGCTGTTTTTT. Translating gives CASSLAGGDTGELFF. The gene calls are TRBV7-6 and TRBJ2-2, with 7 bases fitting TRBD2. Germline CDR1 is SGHVS and CDR2 is FNYEAQ. The CDR3 is 15 amino acids. V lost 0 bases and J lost 3; bases outside the gene matches: 1. Full variable domain (remainder filled in from reference TRBV7-6 and TRBJ2-2): GAGVSQSPRYKVTKRGQDVALRCDPISGHVSLYWYRQALGQGPEFLTYFNYEAQQDKSGLPNDRFSAERPEGSISTLTIQRTEQRDSAMYRCASSLAGGDTGELFFGEGSRLTVL.

This clonotype was seen ten or more times. The chain has TRBV5-1 and TRBJ1-5, with TRBD1 identical over 7 bases. CDR3 size: 14 residues. Germline loops: CDR1 SGHRS, CDR2 YFSETQ. Unmatched junction bases numbered 7, after V lost 4 bases and J lost 6 bases. This chain's CDR3 is CASSLRQGSQPQHF. CDR3 coding DNA: TGCGCCAGCAGCCTTCGACAGGGTAGTCAGCCCCAGCATTTT.

This clonotype was picked up a small number of times. The V and J genes are TRBV2 and TRBJ1-1; the D gene is possibly TRBD1 (5 bases). Germline V gene data show CDR1 as SNHLY and CDR2 as FYNNEI. V lost 6 bases and J 5 bases, leaving 10 bases between the germline ends. This CDR3 contains 12 residues. CDR3 in DNA: TGTGCCAGCAGCCACCAGGGAACTGAAGCTTTCTTT. It translates to CASSHQGTEAFF.

This clonotype has just one count. V usage is TRBV25-1 and J usage is TRBJ2-2; 9 bases align to TRBD2. J lost 7 bases, V lost 5 bases, and 23 bases had no gene match. The CDR3 consists of 20 residues. The germline V gene has CDR1 MGHDK and CDR2 SYGVNS. The chain's CDR3 is CASSNIETGWTSVGVGELFF. The CDR3 nucleotides read TGTGCCAGCAGTAACATCGAGACAGGCTGGACTAGCGTTGGGGTCGGGGAGCTGTTTTTT. The full variable domain, with the rest looked up from reference TRBV25-1 and TRBJ2-2, is EADIYQTPRYLVIGTGKKITLECSQTMGHDKMYWYQQDPGMELHLIHYSYGVNSTEKGDLSSESTVSRIRTEHFPLTLESARPSHTSQYLCASSNIETGWTSVGVGELFFGEGSRLTVL.

This clonotype was detected ten times or more. The chain links TRBV19 to TRBJ1-2, with D perhaps matching TRBD1 (6 bases). This CDR3 region has 12 residues. Germline V gives CDR1 LNHDA, CDR2 SQIVND (reference sequence). V was clipped by 3 bases and J by 6 bases, with 8 bases between them. CDR3 region: CASSINRDGYTF. Here the CDR3 DNA reads TGTGCCAGTAGTATTAACAGGGATGGCTACACCTTC. The complete variable domain, with remaining parts taken from reference TRBV19 and TRBJ1-2, reads DGGITQSPKYLFRKEGQNVTLSCEQNLNHDAMYWYRQDPGQGLRLIYYSQIVNDFQKGDIAEGYSVSREKKESFPLTVTSAQKNPTAFYLCASSINRDGYTFGSGTRLTVV.

This clonotype was detected only a few times. The rearrangement joins TRBV20-1 to TRBJ1-4; D ambiguous. This CDR3 has 15 amino acids. The germline V gene has CDR1 DFQATT and CDR2 SNEGSKA (reference sequence). Trimming cost V 1 base and J 0 bases, with 9 bases left between them. CDR3 region: CSARAASATNEKLFF. The CDR3 DNA reads as TGCAGTGCTAGAGCGGCGTCTGCAACTAATGAAAAACTGTTTTTT.

The V and J genes are TRBV29-1 and TRBJ2-7; 7 bases are shared with TRBD1. Trimming at V came to 7 bases and at J to 3 bases, leaving 6 bases not matched to a gene. The CDR3 totals 12 residues. Germline lookup yields CDR1 SQVTM and CDR2 ANQGSEA. The CDR3 protein is CSAMGQFYEQYF. The CDR3 bases are TGCAGCGCTATGGGACAGTTCTACGAGCAGTACTTC.

About this clonotype: One end of the junction does not line up with germline, which may come from a read error. The CDR3, as DNA: TGCGCCAGCAGCCCAGAACACAGGGATTCACCCCTCCACTTT. This sequence encodes CASSPEHRDSPLHF. The V and J genes are TRBV7-9 and TRBJ1-6; the D gene is possibly TRBD1 (6 bases). The germline CDR1 and CDR2 sequences are SEHNR and FQNEAQ (reference sequence). The CDR3 runs 14 residues.

The sample holds many counts of this clonotype. CDR3: CSGIRDRKVDTEAFF. The CDR3 DNA is TGCAGCGGTATAAGGGACAGAAAGGTAGACACTGAAGCTTTCTTT. V and J are TRBV29-1 and TRBJ1-1; 7 bases agree with TRBD1. Looked up from germline, CDR1 is SQVTM and CDR2 is ANQGSEA. The CDR3 contains 15 residues. The V and J ends lost 7 bases and 3 bases, in that order; junction bases with no gene match: 14. The full variable domain, with the rest looked up from reference TRBV29-1 and TRBJ1-1, is SAVISQKPSRDICQRGTSLTIQCQVDSQVTMMFWYRQQPGQSLTLIATANQGSEATYESGFVIDKFPISRPNLTFSTLTVSNMSPEDSSIYLCSGIRDRKVDTEAFFGQGTRLTVV.

The rearrangement uses TRBV6-1 and TRBJ2-7; either TRBD1 or TRBD2 may fit D (5 bases each). Trimming cost V 5 bases and J 5 bases, with 16 bases left between them. This CDR3 has 14 residues. Germline V gene sequence: CDR1 MNHNS, CDR2 SASEGT. CDR3 sequence (DNA): TGTGCCAGCAGTTCGGTGAACGAGGGGAACGAGCAGTACTTC. Protein sequence: CASSSVNEGNEQYF.

The CDR3 nucleotides are TGTGCCAGCAGCCTGGAGGCGGTTAGCAATCAGCCCCAGCATTTT. As protein: CASSLEAVSNQPQHF. This chain uses TRBV7-7 with TRBJ1-5; D remains ambiguous. The CDR3 covers 15 residues. Germline CDR1 reads SSHAT; CDR2 reads FNYEAQ (reference sequence). V was trimmed by 5 bases and J by 0 bases, leaving 11 bases between them.

This chain links TRBV19 with TRBJ2-5; D assignment may be TRBD1 or TRBD2 (6 bases each). Trimming pared 5 bases from V and 0 bases from J, leaving 16 bases between. Germline V lookup: CDR1 LNHDA, CDR2 SQIVND (reference sequence). The CDR3 has 16 amino acids. The DNA of the CDR3 is TGTGCCAGTAGTGCTAGGAGGGGGACGGACCAAGAGACCCAGTACTTC. Translated, it gives CASSARRGTDQETQYF.